This T cell receptor beta chain comes out of a study of blood T cell repertoires in COVID-19 (dated by TCRdb to the early 2020s). General notes on the study: Collaborator samples came from the United States, Italy and Spain and covered acute and convalescent phases of COVID-19. Nearly every sample came with metadata listing a de-identified subject ID, COVID-19 status, age in years and sex. Deeply sampled blood TCRbeta repertoires from subjects exposed to, actively infected with, or recovered from COVID-19 were included in the dataset. Where available, HLA class I and class II types were obtained from metadata supplied by the sample provider rather than from assay-based typing. The samples were drawn from the first 160 participants of the ongoing ImmuneRACE study and from 1,254 subjects provided by 6 global collaborators. A freely available public database, intended as a resource for researchers studying the immune response to SARS-CoV-2, is where the repertoires were released. The prospective study material was composed of cDNA or gDNA derived from T cells, B-cell-depleted T cells, or PBMCs. Overall study outcomes, separate from this receptor: The quantity of clinical and demographic metadata differed by source and by participant and was supplied without curation.

Participants in the prospective study were enrolled through a virtual design, were aged roughly 18 to 100 years, and lived in roughly 25 United States geographic areas. In the prospective study, participants were assigned to cohorts based on the clinical history participants reported in a screening survey and a study questionnaire. Recovered participants in ImmuneRACE Cohort 3 were defined by two consecutive negative NP/OP PCR tests, clearance by a healthcare professional, or resolution of symptoms. Each participant in the prospective study had whole blood, serum and a nasopharyngeal or oropharyngeal swab collected by mobile phlebotomists. Prospective study participants could optionally give additional blood draws and questionnaires over a 2-month period. Blood samples from the prospective study were shipped frozen or at room temperature prior to DNA extraction. Concerning this clone itself: Its recognized antigen is unknown. Per-base quality was not reported, and no clone a single base away is much larger than it.

TCRbeta CDR3 regions were amplified from genomic DNA by means of the immunoSEQ Assay, a bias-controlled multiplex PCR. Regarding the original processing steps: The number of nucleated cells in each sample was estimated from the amplification of reference gene primers within the assay. To quantify the absolute abundance of each unique TCRbeta CDR3 rearrangement, sequence reads were collapsed and filtered. For each sample, productive Simpson clonality was calculated as the square root of Simpson's diversity index across productive rearrangements. TCRdb carries this immuneACCESS record with in-frame sequences only. Its versions omit some clonotypes, under half of them owing to an unresolved V gene in the studies checked, with the rest unexplained. Clonal size and the V and J genes are those of that table, whereas D and trimming came from the DNA. Recorded for this sample are approximately 160,000 clones; roughly 80% of them occurred a single time. The ten most abundant clones make up about 7.7% of the sample.

The sample was PBMCs or T cells enriched from blood (not recorded which). This clonotype originated in a man between 50 and 59 years old who had recovered from COVID-19.

The DNA sequence is as follows: TGTGCCAGCAGCTTAGTGCGAGGGTCCTCTGGAAACACCATATATTTT. Its product reads: CASSLVRGSSGNTIYF. In this chain, TRBV11-2 is recombined with TRBJ1-3, with the D gene not clear enough to name. The CDR3, cysteine through phenylalanine, is 16 amino acids long. CDR3 DNA only is kept here, 48 bases in frame from base 1. The junction carries 10 bases between V and J, which are trimmed by 1 base and 0 bases respectively. Per the germline V gene, SGHAT is the CDR1 and FQNNGV is the CDR2.